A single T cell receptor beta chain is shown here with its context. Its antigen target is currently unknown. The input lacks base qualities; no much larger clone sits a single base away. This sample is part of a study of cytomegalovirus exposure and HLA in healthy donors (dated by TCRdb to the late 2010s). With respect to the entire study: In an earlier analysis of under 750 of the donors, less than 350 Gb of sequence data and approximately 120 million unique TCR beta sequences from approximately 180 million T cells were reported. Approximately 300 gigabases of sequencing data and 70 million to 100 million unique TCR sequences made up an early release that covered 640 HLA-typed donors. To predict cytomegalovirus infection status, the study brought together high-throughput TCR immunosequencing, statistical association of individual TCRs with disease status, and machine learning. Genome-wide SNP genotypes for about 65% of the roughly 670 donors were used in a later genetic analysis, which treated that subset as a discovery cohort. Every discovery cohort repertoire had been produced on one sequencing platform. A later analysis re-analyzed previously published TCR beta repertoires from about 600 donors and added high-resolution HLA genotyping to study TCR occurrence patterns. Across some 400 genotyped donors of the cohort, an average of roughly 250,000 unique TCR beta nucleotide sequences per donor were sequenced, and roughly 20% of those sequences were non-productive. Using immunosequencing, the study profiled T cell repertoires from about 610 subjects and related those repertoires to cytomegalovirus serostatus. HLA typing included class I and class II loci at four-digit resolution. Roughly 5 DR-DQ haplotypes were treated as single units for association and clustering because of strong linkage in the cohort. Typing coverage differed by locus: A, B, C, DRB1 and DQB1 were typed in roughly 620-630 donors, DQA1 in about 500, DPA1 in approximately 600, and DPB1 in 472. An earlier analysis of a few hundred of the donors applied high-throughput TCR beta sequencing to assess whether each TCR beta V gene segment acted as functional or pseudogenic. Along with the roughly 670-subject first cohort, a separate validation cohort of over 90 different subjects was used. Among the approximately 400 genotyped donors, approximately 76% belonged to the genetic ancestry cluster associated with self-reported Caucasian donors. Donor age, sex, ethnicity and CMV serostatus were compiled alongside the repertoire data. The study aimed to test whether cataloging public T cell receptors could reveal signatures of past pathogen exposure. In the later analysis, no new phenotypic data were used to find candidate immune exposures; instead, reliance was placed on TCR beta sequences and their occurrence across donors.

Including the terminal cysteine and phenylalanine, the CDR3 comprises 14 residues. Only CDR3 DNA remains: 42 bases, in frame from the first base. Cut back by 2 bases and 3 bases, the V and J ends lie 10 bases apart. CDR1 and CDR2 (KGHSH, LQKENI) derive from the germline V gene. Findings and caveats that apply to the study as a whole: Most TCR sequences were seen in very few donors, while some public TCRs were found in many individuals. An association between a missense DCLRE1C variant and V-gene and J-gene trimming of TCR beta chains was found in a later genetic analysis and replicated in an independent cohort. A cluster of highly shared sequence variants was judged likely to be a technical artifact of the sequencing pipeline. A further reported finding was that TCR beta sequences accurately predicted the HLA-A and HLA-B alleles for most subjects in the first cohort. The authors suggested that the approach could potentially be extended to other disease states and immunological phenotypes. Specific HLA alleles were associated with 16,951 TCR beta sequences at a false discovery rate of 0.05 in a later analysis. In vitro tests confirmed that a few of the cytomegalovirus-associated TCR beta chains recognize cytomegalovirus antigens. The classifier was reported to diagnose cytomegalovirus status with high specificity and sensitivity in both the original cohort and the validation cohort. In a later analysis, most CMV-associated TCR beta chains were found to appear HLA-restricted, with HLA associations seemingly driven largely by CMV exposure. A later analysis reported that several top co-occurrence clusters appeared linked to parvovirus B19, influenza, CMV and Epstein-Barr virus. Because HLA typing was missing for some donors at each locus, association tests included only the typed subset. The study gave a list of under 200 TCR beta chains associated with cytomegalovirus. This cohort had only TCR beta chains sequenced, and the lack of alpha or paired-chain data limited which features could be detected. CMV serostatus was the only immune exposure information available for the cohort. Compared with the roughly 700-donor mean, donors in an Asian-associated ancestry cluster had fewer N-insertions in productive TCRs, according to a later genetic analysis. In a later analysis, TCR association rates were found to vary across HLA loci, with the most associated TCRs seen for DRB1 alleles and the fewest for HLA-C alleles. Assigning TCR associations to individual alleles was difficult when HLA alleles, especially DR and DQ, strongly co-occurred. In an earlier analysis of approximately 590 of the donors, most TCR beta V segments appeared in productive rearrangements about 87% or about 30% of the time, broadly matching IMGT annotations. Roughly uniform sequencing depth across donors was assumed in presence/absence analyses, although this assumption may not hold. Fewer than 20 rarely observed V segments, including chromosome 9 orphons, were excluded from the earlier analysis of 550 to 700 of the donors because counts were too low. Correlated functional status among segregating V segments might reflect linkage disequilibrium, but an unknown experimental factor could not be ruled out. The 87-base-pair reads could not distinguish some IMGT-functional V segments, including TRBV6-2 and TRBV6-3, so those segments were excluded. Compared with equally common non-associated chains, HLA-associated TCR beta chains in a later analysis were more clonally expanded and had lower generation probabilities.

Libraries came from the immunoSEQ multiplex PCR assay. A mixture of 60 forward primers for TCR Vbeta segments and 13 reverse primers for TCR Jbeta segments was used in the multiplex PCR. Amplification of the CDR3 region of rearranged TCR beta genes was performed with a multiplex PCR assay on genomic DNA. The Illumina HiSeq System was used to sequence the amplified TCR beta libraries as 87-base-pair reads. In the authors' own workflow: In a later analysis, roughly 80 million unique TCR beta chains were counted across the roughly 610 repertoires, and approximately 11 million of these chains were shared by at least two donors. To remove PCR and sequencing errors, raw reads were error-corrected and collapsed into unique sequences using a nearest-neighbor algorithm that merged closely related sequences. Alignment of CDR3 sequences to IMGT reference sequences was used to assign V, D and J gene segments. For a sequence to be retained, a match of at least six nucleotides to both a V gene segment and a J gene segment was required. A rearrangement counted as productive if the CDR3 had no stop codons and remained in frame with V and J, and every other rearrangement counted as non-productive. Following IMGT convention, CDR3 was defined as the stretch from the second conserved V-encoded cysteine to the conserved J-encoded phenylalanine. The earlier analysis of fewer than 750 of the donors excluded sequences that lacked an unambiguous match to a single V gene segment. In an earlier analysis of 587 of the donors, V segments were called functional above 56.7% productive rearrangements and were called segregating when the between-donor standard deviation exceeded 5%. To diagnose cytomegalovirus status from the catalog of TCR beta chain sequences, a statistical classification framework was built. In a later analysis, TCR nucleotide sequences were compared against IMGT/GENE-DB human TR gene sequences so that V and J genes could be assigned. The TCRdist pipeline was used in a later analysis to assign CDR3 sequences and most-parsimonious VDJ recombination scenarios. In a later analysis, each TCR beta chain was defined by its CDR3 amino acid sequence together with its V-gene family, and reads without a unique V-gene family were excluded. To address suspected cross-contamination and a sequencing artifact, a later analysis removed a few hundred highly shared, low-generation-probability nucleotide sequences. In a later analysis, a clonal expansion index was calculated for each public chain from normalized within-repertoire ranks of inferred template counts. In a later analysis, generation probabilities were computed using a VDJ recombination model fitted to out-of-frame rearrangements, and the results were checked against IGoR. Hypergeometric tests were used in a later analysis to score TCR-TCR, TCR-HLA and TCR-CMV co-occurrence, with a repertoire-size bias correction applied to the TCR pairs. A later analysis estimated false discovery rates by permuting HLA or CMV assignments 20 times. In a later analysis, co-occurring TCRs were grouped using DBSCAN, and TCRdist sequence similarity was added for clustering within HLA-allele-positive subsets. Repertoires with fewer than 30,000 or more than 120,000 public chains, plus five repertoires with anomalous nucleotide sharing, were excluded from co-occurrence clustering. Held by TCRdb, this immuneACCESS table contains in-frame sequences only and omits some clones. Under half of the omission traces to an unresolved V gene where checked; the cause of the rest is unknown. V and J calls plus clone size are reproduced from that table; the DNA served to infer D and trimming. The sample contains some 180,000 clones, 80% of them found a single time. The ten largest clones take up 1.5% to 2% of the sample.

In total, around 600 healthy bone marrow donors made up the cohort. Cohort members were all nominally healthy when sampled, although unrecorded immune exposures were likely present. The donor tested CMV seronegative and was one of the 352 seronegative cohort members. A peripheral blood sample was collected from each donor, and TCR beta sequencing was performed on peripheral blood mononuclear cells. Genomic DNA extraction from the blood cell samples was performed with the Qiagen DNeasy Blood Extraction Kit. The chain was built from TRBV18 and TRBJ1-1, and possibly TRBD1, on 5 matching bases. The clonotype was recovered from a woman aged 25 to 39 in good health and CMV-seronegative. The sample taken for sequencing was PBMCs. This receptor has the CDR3 CASSPGKGDTEAFF. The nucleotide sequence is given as TGTGCCAGCTCACCAGGGAAAGGGGACACTGAAGCTTTCTTT.